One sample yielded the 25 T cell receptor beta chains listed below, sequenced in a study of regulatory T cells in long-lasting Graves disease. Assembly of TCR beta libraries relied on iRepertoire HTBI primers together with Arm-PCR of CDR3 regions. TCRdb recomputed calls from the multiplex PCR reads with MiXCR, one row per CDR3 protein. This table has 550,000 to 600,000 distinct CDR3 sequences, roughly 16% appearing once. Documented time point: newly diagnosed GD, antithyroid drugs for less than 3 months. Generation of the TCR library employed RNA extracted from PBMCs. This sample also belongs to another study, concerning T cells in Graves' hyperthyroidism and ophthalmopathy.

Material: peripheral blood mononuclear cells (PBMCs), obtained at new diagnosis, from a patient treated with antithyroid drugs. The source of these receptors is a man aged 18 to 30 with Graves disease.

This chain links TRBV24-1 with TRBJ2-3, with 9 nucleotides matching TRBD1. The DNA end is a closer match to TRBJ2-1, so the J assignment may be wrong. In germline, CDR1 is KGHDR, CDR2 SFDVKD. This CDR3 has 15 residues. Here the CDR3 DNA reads TGTGCCACCAGCCCGAGGGACAGGGTGAGGAATGAGCAGTTCTTC. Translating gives CATSPRDRVRNEQFF.

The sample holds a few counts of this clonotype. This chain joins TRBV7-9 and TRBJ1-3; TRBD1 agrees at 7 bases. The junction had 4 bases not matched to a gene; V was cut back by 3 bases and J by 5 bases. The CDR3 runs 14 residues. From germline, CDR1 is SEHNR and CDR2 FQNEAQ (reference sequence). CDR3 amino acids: CASSFADRRNTIYF. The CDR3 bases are TGTGCCAGCAGCTTCGCGGACAGGCGAAACACCATATATTTT.

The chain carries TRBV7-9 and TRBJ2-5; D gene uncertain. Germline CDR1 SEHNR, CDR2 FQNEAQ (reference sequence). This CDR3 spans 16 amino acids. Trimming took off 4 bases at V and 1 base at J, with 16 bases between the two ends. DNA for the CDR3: TGTGCCAGCAGCTCCCCCCACTGGCGGCCCCAAGAGACCCAGTACTTC. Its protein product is CASSSPHWRPQETQYF.

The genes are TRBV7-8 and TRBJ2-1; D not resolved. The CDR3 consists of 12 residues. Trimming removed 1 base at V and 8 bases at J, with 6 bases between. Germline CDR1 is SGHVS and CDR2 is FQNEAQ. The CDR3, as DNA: TGTGCCAGCAGCTTAGAGGCCTATGAGCAGTTCTTC. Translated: CASSLEAYEQFF.

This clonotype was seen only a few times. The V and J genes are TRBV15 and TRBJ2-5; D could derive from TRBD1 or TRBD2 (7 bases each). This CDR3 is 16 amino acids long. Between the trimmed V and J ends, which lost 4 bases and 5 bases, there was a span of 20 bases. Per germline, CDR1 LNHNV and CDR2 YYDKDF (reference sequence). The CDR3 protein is CATSTDRAGEEETQYF. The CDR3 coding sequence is TGTGCCACCAGCACCGACAGGGCGGGAGAGGAGGAGACCCAGTACTTC.

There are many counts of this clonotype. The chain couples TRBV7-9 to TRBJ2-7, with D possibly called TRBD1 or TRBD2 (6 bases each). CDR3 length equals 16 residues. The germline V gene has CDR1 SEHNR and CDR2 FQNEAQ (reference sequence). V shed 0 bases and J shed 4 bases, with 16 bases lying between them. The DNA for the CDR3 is TGTGCCAGCAGCTTAGCGCCGGGGGCGGTGGCGTACGAGCAGTACTTC. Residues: CASSLAPGAVAYEQYF.

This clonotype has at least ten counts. In nucleotides, the CDR3 is TGCAGTGCTCAACCCCTAGCGGGAGGGACCTACGAGCAGTACTTC. It encodes CSAQPLAGGTYEQYF. V is TRBV20-1 and J is TRBJ2-7; 12 nucleotides agree with TRBD2. The CDR3 contains 15 residues. J was trimmed by 2 bases and V by 5 bases; bases with no gene match: 7. The germline V gene has CDR1 DFQATT and CDR2 SNEGSKA (reference sequence).

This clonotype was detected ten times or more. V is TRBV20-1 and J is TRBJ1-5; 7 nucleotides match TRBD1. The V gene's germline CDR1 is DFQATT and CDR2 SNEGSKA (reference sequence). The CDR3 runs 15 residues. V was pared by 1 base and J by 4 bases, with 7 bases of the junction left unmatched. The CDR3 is CSARGMGTANQPQHF. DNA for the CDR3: TGCAGTGCTAGAGGGATGGGGACAGCGAATCAGCCCCAGCATTTT.

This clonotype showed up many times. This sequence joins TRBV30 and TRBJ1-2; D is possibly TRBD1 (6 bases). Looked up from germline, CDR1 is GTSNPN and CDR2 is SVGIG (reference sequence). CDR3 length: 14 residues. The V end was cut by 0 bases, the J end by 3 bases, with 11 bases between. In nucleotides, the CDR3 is TGTGCCTGGAGTGTACAGGGTGGGGACTATGGCTACACCTTC. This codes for CAWSVQGGDYGYTF.

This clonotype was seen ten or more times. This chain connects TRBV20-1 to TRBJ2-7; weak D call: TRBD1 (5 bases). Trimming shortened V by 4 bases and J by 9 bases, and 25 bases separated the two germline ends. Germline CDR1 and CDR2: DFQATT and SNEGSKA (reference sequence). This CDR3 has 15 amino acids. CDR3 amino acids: CSATGHTATPLAQYF. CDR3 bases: TGCAGTGCTACTGGACACACGGCGACTCCTCTGGCGCAGTACTTC.

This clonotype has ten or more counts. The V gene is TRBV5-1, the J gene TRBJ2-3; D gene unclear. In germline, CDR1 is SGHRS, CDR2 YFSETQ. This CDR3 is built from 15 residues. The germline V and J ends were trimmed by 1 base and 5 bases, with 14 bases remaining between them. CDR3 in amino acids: CASSLYGPRRDTQYF. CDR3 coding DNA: TGCGCCAGCAGCTTGTACGGGCCCCGTAGAGATACGCAGTATTTT.

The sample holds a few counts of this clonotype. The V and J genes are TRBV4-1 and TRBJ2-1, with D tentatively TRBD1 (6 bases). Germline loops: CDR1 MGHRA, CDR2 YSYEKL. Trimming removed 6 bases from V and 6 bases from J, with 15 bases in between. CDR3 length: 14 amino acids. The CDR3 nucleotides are TGCGCCAGCAGAACCGGGACAACGGGCAATGAGCAGTTCTTC. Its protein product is CASRTGTTGNEQFF.

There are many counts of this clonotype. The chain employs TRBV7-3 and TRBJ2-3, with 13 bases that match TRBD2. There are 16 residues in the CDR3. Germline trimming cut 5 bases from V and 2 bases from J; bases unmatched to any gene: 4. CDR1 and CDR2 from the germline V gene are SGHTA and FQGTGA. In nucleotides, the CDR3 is TGTGCCAGCAGCAATGGACTAGCGGGAGCCACAGATACGCAGTATTTT. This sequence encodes CASSNGLAGATDTQYF. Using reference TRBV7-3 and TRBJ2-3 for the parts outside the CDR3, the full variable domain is GAGVSQTPSNKVTEKGKYVELRCDPISGHTALYWYRQSLGQGPEFLIYFQGTGAADDSGLPNDRFFAVRPEGSVSTLKIQRTERGDSAVYLCASSNGLAGATDTQYFGPGTRLTVL.

The CDR3 sequence is CSAGGGTSGLSTDTQYF. The CDR3 nucleotides read TGCAGTGCTGGGGGGGGGACTAGCGGGCTTAGCACAGATACGCAGTATTTT. The chain combines TRBV20-1 with TRBJ2-3; the match to TRBD2 covers 12 bases. CDR3 length: 17 residues. Germline lookup yields CDR1 DFQATT and CDR2 SNEGSKA (reference sequence). V was clipped by 5 bases and J by 0 bases; unmatched bases: 9.

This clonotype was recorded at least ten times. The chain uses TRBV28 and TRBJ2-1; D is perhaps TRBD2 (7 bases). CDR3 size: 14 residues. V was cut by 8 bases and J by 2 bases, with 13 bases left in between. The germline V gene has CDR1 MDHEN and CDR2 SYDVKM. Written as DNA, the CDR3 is TGTGCCAGCGGAGGGGGGGGCCCCTACAATGAGCAGTTCTTC. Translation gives CASGGGGPYNEQFF.

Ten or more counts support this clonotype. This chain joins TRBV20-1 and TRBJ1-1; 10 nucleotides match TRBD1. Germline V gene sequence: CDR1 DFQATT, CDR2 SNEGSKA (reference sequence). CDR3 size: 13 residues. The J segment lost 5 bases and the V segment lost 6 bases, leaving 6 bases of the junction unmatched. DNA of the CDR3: TGCAGTGCACCGACAGGGGGCTTGACTGAAGCTTTCTTT. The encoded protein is CSAPTGGLTEAFF.

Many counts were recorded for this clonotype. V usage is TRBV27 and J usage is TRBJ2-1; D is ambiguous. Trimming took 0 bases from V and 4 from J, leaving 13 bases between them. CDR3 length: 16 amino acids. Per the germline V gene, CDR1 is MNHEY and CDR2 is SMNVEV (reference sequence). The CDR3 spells CASSLSPGTPYNEQFF. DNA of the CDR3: TGTGCCAGCAGTTTATCCCCAGGCACTCCGTACAATGAGCAGTTCTTC.

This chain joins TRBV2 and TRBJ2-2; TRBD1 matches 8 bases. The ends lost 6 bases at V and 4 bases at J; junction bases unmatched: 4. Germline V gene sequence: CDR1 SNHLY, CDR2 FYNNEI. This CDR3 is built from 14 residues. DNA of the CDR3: TGTGCCAGCAGCGTTACAGGGGGCACCGGGGAGCTGTTTTTT. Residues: CASSVTGGTGELFF.

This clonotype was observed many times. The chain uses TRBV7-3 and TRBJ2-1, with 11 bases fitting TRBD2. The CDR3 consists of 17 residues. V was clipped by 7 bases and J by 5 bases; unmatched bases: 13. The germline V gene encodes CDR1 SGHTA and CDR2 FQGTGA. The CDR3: CASTSGASGRYNNEQFF. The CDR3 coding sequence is TGTGCCAGCACCTCCGGGGCTAGCGGGAGGTATAACAATGAGCAGTTCTTC.

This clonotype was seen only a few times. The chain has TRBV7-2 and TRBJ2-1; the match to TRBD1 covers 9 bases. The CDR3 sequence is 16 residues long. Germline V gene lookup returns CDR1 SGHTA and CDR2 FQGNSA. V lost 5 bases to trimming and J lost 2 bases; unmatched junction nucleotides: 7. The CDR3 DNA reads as TGTGCCAGCAGCCGACCCGGGGACAGGGCCTACAATGAGCAGTTCTTC. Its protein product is CASSRPGDRAYNEQFF. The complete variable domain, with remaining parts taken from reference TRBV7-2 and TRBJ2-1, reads GAGVSQSPSNKVTEKGKDVELRCDPISGHTALYWYRQSLGQGLEFLIYFQGNSAPDKSGLPSDRFSAERTGGSVSTLTIQRTQQEDSAVYLCASSRPGDRAYNEQFFGPGTRLTVL.

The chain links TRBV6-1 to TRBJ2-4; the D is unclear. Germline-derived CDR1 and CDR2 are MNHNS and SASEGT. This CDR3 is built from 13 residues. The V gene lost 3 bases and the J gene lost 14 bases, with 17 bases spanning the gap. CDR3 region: CASSDNVFPRKYF. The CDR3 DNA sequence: TGTGCCAGCAGTGACAACGTATTTCCCAGGAAGTACTTC.

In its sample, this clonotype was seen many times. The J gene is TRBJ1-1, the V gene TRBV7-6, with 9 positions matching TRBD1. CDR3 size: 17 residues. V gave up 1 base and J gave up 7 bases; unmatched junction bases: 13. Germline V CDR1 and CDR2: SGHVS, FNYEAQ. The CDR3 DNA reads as TGTGCCAGCAGCTTAGTAGGGACAGGGCGTCTTGGTGGTGAAGCTTTCTTT. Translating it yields CASSLVGTGRLGGEAFF. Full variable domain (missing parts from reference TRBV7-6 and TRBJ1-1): GAGVSQSPRYKVTKRGQDVALRCDPISGHVSLYWYRQALGQGPEFLTYFNYEAQQDKSGLPNDRFSAERPEGSISTLTIQRTEQRDSAMYRCASSLVGTGRLGGEAFFGQGTRLTVV.

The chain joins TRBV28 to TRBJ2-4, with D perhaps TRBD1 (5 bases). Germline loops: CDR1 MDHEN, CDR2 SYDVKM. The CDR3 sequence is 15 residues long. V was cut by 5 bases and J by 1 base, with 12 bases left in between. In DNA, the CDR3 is TGTGCCAGCAGTCCAGCCGCAGGGGCCAAAAACATTCAGTACTTC. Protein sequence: CASSPAAGAKNIQYF.

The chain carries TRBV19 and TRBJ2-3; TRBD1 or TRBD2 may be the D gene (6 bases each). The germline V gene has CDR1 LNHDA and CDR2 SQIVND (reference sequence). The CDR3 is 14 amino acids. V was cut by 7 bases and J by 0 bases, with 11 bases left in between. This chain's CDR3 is CASNVGGSTDTQYF. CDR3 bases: TGTGCCAGTAACGTCGGGGGCAGCACAGATACGCAGTATTTT.

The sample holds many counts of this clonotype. The CDR3 here is CSARVAGVKNEQFF. For the CDR3, the DNA is TGCAGTGCTAGAGTGGCGGGAGTTAAGAATGAGCAGTTCTTC. This chain uses TRBV20-1 with TRBJ2-1; 7 bases map to TRBD2. CDR3 size: 14 residues. V was clipped by 1 base and J by 7 bases; unmatched bases: 7. CDR1 is DFQATT, CDR2 SNEGSKA, per germline (reference sequence).